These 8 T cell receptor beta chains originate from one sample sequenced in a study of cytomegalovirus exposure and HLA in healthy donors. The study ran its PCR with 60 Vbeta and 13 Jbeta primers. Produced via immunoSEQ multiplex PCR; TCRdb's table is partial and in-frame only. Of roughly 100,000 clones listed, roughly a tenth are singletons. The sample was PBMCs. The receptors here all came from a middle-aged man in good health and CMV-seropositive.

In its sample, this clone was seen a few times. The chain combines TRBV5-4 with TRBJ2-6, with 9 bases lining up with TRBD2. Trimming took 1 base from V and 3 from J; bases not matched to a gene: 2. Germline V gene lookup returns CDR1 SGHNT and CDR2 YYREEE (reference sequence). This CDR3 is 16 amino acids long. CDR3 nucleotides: TGTGCCAGCAGCTTGCCAGCGGGGGGTGGGGCCAACGTCCTGACTTTC. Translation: CASSLPAGGGANVLTF.

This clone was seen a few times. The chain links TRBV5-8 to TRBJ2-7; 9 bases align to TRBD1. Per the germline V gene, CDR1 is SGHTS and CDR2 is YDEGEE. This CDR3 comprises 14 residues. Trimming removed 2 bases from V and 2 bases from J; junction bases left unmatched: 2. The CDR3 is CASSFRQGAYEQYF. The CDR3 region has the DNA TGTGCCAGCAGCTTTCGACAGGGGGCCTACGAGCAGTACTTC.

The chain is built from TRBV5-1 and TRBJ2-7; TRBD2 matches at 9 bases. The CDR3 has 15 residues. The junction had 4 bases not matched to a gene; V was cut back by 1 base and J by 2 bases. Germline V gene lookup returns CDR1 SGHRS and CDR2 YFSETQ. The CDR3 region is CASSLSASGTYEQYF. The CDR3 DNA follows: TGCGCCAGCAGCTTGAGCGCTAGCGGGACCTACGAGCAGTACTTC. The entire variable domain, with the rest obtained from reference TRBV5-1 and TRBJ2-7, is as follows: KAGVTQTPRYLIKTRGQQVTLSCSPISGHRSVSWYQQTPGQGLQFLFEYFSETQRNKGNFPGRFSGRQFSNSRSEMNVSTLELGDSALYLCASSLSASGTYEQYFGPGTRLTVT.

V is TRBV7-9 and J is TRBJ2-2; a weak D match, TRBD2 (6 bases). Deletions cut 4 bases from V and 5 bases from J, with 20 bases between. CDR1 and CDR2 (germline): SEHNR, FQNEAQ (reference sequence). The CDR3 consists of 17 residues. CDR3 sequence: CASSSKWGDHRTGELFF. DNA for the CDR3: TGTGCCAGCAGCTCCAAGTGGGGGGACCACCGAACCGGGGAGCTGTTTTTT.

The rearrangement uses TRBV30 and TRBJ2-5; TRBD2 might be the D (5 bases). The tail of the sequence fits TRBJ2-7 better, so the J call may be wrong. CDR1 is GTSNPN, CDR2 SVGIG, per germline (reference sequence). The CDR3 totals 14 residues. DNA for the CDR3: TGTGCCTGGAGTGTACTAGGGAGCCCAAACGAGCAGTACTTC. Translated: CAWSVLGSPNEQYF.

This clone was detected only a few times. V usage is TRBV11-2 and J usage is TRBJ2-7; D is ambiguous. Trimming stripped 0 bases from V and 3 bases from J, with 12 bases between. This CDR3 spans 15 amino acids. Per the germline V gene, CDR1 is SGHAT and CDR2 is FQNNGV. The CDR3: CASSLDFSAYYEQYF. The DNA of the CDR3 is TGTGCCAGCAGCTTAGATTTCAGCGCCTACTACGAGCAGTACTTC.

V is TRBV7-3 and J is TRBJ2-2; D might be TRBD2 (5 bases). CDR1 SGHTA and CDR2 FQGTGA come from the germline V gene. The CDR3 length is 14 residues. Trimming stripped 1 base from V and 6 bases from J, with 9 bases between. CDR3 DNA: TGTGCCAGCAGCTTAATGTCAGCGGCCGGGGAGCTGTTTTTT. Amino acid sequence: CASSLMSAAGELFF. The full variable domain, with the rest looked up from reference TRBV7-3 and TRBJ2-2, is GAGVSQTPSNKVTEKGKYVELRCDPISGHTALYWYRQSLGQGPEFLIYFQGTGAADDSGLPNDRFFAVRPEGSVSTLKIQRTERGDSAVYLCASSLMSAAGELFFGEGSRLTVL.

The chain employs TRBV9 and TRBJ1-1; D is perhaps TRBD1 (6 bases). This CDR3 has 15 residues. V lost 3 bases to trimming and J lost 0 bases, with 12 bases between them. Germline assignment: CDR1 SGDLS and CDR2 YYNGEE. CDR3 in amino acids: CASSATGNLNTEAFF. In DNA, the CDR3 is TGTGCCAGCAGCGCTACAGGGAACCTGAACACTGAAGCTTTCTTT.